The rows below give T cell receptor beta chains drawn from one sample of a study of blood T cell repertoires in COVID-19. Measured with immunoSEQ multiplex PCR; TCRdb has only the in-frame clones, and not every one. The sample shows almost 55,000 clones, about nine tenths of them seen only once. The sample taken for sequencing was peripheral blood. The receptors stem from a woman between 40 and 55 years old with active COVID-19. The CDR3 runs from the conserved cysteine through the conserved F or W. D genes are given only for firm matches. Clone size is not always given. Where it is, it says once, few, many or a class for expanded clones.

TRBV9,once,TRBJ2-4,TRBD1,CASSGTGGKNIQYF,TGTGCCAGCAGCGGAACAGGGGGCAAAAACATTCAGTACTTC
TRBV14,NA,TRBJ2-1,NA,CASSQDYYEQFF,TGTGCCAGCAGCCAAGATTACTATGAGCAGTTCTTC
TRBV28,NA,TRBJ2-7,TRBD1,CASSSRQGATPYEQYF,TGTGCCAGCAGTTCCAGACAGGGGGCGACCCCCTACGAGCAGTACTTC
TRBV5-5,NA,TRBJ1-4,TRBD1,CASSRTGQGVINEKLFF,TGTGCCAGCAGCCGTACTGGACAGGGGGTGATTAATGAAAAACTGTTTTTT
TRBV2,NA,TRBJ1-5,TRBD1,CASSPLTGSDQPQHF,TGTGCCAGCAGTCCACTGACAGGGAGCGATCAGCCCCAGCATTTT
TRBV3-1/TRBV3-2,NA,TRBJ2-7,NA,CASSPGGSRGGEQYF,TGTGCCAGCAGCCCCGGTGGATCGAGGGGGGGCGAGCAGTACTTC
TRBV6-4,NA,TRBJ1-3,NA,CASSRVTGNTIYF,TGTGCCAGCAGTCGGGTAACAGGAAACACCATATATTTT
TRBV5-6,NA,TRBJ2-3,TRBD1,CASVLRGQGAADTQYF,TGTGCCAGCGTACTACGGGGACAGGGGGCCGCAGATACGCAGTATTTT
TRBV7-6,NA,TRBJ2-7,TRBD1,CASSFRDREHYEQYF,TGTGCCAGCAGCTTCCGGGACAGGGAACACTACGAGCAGTACTTC
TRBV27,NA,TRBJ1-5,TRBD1,CASRQGAQPQHF,TGTGCCAGCCGACAGGGGGCTCAGCCCCAGCATTTT
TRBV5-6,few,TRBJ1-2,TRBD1,CASSLRTGPSEGYTF,TGTGCCAGCAGCTTACGGACAGGCCCATCCGAGGGCTACACCTTC
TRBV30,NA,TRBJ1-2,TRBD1,CAWSPGTGNGYTF,TGTGCCTGGAGCCCCGGGACAGGGAATGGCTACACCTTC
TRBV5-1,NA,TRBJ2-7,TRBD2,CASSLDYSGGARNEQYF,TGCGCCAGCAGCTTGGATTACTCCGGGGGGGCGAGGAACGAGCAGTACTTC
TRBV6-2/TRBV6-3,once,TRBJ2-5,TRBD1,CASSPARDRRSRYF,TGTGCCAGCAGTCCAGCCCGGGACAGGAGGAGTAGGTACTTC
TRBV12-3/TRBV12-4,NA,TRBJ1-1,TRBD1,CASSLDRAAFF,TGTGCCAGCAGCCTGGACAGGGCCGCTTTCTTT
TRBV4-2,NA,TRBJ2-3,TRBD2,CASSQDRAAGGRDTQYF,TGTGCCAGCAGCCAAGACCGGGCTGCGGGGGGCCGAGATACGCAGTATTTT
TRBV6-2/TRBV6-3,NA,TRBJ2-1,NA,CASSYDFSLSSYNEQFF,TGTGCCAGCAGTTACGATTTCTCGTTGAGCTCCTACAATGAGCAGTTCTTC
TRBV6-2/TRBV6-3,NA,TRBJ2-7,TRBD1,CASSQGTGSSYEQYF,TGTGCCAGCAGTCAGGGGACAGGGAGCTCCTACGAGCAGTACTTC
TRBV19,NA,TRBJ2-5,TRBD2,CASSIVASGGQETQYF,TGTGCCAGTAGTATCGTGGCTAGCGGGGGGCAAGAGACCCAGTACTTC
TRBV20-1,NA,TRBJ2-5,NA,CSATPRETQYF,TGCAGTGCTACCCCGAGGGAGACCCAGTACTTC
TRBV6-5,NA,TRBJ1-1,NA,CASSYVGGRETEAFF,TGTGCCAGCAGTTACGTGGGGGGAAGGGAGACTGAAGCTTTCTTT
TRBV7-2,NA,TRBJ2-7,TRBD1,CASSPRTGGYEQYF,TGTGCCAGCAGCCCCCGGACAGGGGGCTACGAGCAGTACTTC
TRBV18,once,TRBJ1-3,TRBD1,CASSPTGQTGNTIYF,TGTGCCAGCTCACCGACGGGACAGACTGGAAACACCATATATTTT
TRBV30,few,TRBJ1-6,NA,CAWSVLGEGNSPLHF,TGTGCCTGGAGTGTACTAGGGGAGGGTAATTCACCCCTCCACTTT
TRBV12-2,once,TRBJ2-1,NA,CASRLVTGGAPYNEQFF,TGTGCAAGTCGCTTAGTGACCGGGGGGGCCCCCTACAATGAGCAGTTCTTC
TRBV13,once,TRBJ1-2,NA,CASSLGPRVYGYTF,TGTGCCAGCAGCTTAGGACCCAGGGTCTATGGCTACACCTTC
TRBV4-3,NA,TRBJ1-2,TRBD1,CASSQAPGGAYGYTF,TGCGCCAGCAGCCAAGCCCCAGGGGGCGCGTATGGCTACACCTTC
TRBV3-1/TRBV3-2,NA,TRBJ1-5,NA,CASSQGSDQPQHF,TGTGCCAGCAGCCAGGGTAGCGATCAGCCCCAGCATTTT
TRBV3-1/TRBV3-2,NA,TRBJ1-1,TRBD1,CASRQGAYTEAFF,TGTGCCAGCAGACAGGGGGCTTACACTGAAGCTTTCTTT
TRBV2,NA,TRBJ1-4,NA,CASNEDSGAKLFF,TGTGCCAGCAACGAGGACAGTGGCGCAAAACTGTTTTTT
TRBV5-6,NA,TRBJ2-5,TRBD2,CASSLTSGEQETQYF,TGTGCCAGCAGCTTGACTAGCGGGGAGCAAGAGACCCAGTACTTC
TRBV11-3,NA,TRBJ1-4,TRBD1,CASSAKDRGLEKLFF,TGTGCCAGCAGCGCTAAAGACAGGGGGCTAGAAAAACTGTTTTTT
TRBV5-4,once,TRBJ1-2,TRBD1,CASSPGQTGVDGYTF,TGTGCCAGCAGCCCGGGACAGACCGGGGTCGATGGCTACACCTTC
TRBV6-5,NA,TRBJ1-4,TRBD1,CASDGQGNEKLFF,TGTGCCAGCGACGGACAGGGGAATGAAAAACTGTTTTTT
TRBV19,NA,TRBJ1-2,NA,CASRDTDYGYTF,TGTGCCAGTCGGGACACGGACTATGGCTACACCTTC
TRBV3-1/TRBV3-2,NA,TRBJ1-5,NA,CASSQGSQPQHF,TGTGCCAGCAGCCAAGGGAGTCAGCCCCAGCATTTT
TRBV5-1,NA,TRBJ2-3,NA,CASSLEADTSTDTQYF,TGCGCCAGCAGCTTGGAGGCGGACACTAGCACAGATACGCAGTATTTT
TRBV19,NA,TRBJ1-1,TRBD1,CASSARDRGRRYTEAFF,TGTGCCAGTAGTGCCCGGGACAGGGGGCGTCGGTACACTGAAGCTTTCTTT
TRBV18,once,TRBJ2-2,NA,CASSPRMTANTGELFF,TGTGCCAGCTCACCCCGAATGACAGCGAACACCGGGGAGCTGTTTTTT
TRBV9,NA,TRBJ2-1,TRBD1,CASSLRQGGSGGEQFF,TGTGCCAGCAGCCTCCGACAGGGCGGTTCAGGGGGTGAGCAGTTCTTC
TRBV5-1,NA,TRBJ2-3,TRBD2,CASSFTLAGGTDTQYF,TGCGCCAGCAGCTTCACACTAGCGGGGGGCACAGATACGCAGTATTTT